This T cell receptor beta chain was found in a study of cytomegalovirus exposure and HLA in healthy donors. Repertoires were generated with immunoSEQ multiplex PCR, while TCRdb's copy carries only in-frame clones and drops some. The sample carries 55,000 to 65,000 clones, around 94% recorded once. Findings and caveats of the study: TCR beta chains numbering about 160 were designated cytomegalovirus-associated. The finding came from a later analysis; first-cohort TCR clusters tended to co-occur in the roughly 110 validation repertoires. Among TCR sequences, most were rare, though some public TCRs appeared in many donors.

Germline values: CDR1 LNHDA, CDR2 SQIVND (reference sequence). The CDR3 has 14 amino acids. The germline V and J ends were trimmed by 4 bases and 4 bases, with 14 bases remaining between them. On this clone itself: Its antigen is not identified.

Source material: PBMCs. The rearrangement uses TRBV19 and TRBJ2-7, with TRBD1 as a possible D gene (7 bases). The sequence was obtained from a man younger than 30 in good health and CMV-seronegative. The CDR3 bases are TGTGCCAGTAGTACGACGGGGGACAGATACGAGCAGTACTTC. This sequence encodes CASSTTGDRYEQYF.